The clone carrying this T cell receptor (beta chain) occurred many times. What it binds is unknown. This entry is derived from a study of blood T cells in healthy people across ages. Study-wide points: Estimates of total diversity, which came from one million sequenced T cells, were considered to be underestimates.

Those donating, healthy Caucasian individuals from Russia, were aged about 6 to 95. Isolation of PBMCs gave at least 6 million cells per sample. Using a J-beta primer mix together with a sample-barcoded 5' primer, a second PCR was run for roughly 6 to 12 cycles. TCRdb fed the 5' RACE reads into MiXCR, producing one record per CDR3 protein. The data show 700,000 or so distinct CDR3 sequences, around 43% seen once. The germline gives CDR1 SQVTM, CDR2 ANQGSEA. Trimming stripped 4 bases from V and 4 bases from J, with 5 bases between. The CDR3 runs 12 residues. This clonotype originated in a man aged 80 or over in good health. The sequencing input was blood. The J gene is TRBJ2-6, the V gene TRBV29-1; D call uncertain. The CDR3 sequence is CSVVQGANVLTF. The DNA of the CDR3 is TGCAGCGTTGTACAGGGGGCCAACGTCCTGACTTTC.